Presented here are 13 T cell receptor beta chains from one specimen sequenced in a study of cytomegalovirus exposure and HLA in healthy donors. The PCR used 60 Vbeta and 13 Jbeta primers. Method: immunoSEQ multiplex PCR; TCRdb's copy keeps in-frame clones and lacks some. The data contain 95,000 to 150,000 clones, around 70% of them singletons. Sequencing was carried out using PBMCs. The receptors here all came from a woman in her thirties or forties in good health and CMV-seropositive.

The CDR3 coding sequence is TGTGCCAGCAGCTCGGGACAGGGCTACAATCAGCCCCAGCATTTT. Translated: CASSSGQGYNQPQHF. The gene calls are TRBV7-9 and TRBJ1-5, with 9 bases fitting TRBD1. Per germline, CDR1 SEHNR and CDR2 FQNEAQ (reference sequence). This CDR3 has 15 residues. J lost 3 bases, V lost 4 bases, and 4 bases had no gene match.

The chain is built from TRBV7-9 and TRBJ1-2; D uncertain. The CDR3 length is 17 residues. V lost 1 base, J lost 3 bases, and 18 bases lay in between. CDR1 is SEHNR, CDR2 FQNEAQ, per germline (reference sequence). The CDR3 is CASSLEDSQAEDYGYTF. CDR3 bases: TGTGCCAGCAGCTTAGAGGACTCGCAGGCCGAGGACTATGGCTACACCTTC.

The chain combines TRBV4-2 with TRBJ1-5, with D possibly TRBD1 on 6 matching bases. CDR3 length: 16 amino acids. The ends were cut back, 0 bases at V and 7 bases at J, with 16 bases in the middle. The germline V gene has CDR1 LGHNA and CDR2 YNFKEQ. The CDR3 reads CASSQEGRGAEQPQHF. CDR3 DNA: TGTGCCAGCAGCCAAGAGGGGAGGGGGGCAGAGCAGCCCCAGCATTTT.

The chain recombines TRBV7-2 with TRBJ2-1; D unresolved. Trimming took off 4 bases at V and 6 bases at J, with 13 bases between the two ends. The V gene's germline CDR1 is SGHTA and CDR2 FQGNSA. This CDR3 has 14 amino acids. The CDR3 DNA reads TGTGCCAGCAGCTCTCGGGTCTTAAGCAATGAGCAGTTCTTC. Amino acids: CASSSRVLSNEQFF.

CDR3 coding DNA: TGTGCCAGCAGCCCGACAGGGGCTGGCACTGAAGCTTTCTTT. It specifies CASSPTGAGTEAFF. The chain couples TRBV2 to TRBJ1-1, with 8 nucleotides matching TRBD1. This CDR3 is built from 14 residues. V gave up 6 bases and J gave up 4 bases; unmatched junction bases: 7. Germline CDR1 and CDR2: SNHLY and FYNNEI.

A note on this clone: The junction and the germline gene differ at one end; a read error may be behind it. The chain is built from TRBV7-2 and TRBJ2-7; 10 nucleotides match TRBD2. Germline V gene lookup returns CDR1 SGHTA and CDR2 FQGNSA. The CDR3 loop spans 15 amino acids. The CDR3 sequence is CASSIAGGPAGEQYF. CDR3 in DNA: TGTGCCAGCAGCATAGCGGGGGGTCCGGCGGGCGAGCAGTACTTC.

This CDR3 is CAVRGLAFYEQYF. In nucleotides, the CDR3 is TGTGCCGTAAGGGGACTGGCTTTTTACGAGCAGTACTTC. V is TRBV10-3 and J is TRBJ2-7, with D perhaps matching TRBD2 (6 bases). The V end was cut by 11 bases, the J end by 4 bases, with 18 bases between. This CDR3 comprises 13 residues. Germline loops: CDR1 ENHRY, CDR2 SYGVKD.

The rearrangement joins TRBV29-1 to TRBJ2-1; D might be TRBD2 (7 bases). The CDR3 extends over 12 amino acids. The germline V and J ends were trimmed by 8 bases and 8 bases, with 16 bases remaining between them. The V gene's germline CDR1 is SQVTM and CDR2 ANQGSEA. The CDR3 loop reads CSLRGARDEQFF. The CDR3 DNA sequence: TGCAGCCTACGGGGGGCTCGGGATGAGCAGTTCTTC.

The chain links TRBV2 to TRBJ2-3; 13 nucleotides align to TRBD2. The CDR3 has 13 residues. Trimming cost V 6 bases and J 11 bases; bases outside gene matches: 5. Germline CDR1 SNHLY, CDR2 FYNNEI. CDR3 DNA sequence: TGTGCCAGCAGGGGGACTAGCGGGGAGAAGCAGTATTTT. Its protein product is CASRGTSGEKQYF.

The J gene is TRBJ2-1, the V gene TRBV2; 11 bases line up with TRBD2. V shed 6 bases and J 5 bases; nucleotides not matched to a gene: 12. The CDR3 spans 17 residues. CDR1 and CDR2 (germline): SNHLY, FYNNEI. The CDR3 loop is CASSKIRTSGFNNEQFF. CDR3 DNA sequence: TGTGCCAGCAGCAAGATCCGGACTAGCGGGTTTAACAATGAGCAGTTCTTC.

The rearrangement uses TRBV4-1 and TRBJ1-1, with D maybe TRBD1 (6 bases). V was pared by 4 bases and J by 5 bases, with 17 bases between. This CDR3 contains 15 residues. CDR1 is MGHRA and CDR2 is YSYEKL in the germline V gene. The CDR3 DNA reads TGCGCCAGCAGCCGAACCGGGACAAAAGGGACTGAAGCTTTCTTT. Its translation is CASSRTGTKGTEAFF.

Written as DNA, the CDR3 is TGCGCCAGCAGCCAAACCGGGACAAGGGCCGCCCTCGAGCAGTACTTC. Protein: CASSQTGTRAALEQYF. The J gene is TRBJ2-5, the V gene TRBV4-3; D may be TRBD1 (6 bases). The J call could be wrong; TRBJ2-7 is a better fit for the DNA end. The CDR3 covers 16 residues. Germline CDR1 LGHNA, CDR2 YSLEER.

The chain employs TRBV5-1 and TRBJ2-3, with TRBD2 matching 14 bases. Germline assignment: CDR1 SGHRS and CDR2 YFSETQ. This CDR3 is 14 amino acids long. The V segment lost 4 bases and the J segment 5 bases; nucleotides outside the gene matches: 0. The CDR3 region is CASSGTSGGDTQYF. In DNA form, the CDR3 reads TGCGCCAGCAGCGGGACTAGCGGGGGAGATACGCAGTATTTT.